These 25 T cell receptor beta chains came from one sample sequenced in a study of T cell repertoires in cytomegalovirus infection. Each CDR3 protein is one row after TCRdb ran MiXCR on the reads. The table shows a few hundred thousand distinct CDR3 sequences, with approximately 35% occurring only once. Antigen specificity for these receptors is unknown. The source was cultured PBMCs, collected from culture after CMV antigen stimulation. Source of these receptors: a human donor in good health (CMV status not recorded). Some clones in this sample may be carry-over from other donors' samples.

The chain uses TRBV7-4 and TRBJ1-4; 10 bases map to TRBD1. Trimming at V came to 5 bases and at J to 8 bases, leaving 11 bases not matched to a gene. Looked up from germline, CDR1 is SGHVT and CDR2 is SQSDAQ. The CDR3 extends over 16 amino acids. The CDR3 sequence is CASSAGQGERGEKLFF. Written as DNA, the CDR3 is TGTGCCAGCAGCGCAGGACAGGGGGAAAGAGGAGAAAAACTGTTTTTT. Complete variable domain (other parts from reference TRBV7-4 and TRBJ1-4): GAGVSQSPRYKVAKRGRDVALRCDSISGHVTLYWYRQTLGQGSEVLTYSQSDAQRDKSGRPSGRFSAERPERSVSTLKIQRTEQGDSAVYLCASSAGQGERGEKLFFGSGTQLSVL.

The chain recombines TRBV6-8 with TRBJ1-2; the match to TRBD1 covers 7 bases. V shed 2 bases and J 6 bases; nucleotides not matched to a gene: 9. CDR3 length: 15 residues. The germline V gene has CDR1 MNHGY and CDR2 SAAAGT. Here the CDR3 reads CASSYLDRVENGYTF. The CDR3 region has the DNA TGTGCCAGCAGTTACCTCGACAGGGTGGAGAATGGCTACACCTTC.

This clonotype was seen only once. This chain links TRBV10-3 with TRBJ2-7; the D gene is possibly TRBD1 (6 bases). The CDR3 extends over 15 amino acids. The V gene's germline CDR1 is ENHRY and CDR2 SYGVKD. V was clipped by 10 bases and J by 7 bases, with 26 bases between them. The CDR3 spells CANPRGGQPPQEQYF. As DNA, the CDR3 is TGTGCCAACCCCCGAGGGGGACAACCGCCTCAAGAGCAGTACTTC.

Ten or more counts support this clonotype. V usage is TRBV20-1 and J usage is TRBJ1-6; tentative D call: TRBD1 (6 bases). The V and J ends lost 2 bases and 7 bases respectively, with 15 bases between them. Germline CDR1 and CDR2: DFQATT and SNEGSKA (reference sequence). The CDR3 sequence is 15 residues long. Here the CDR3 DNA reads TGCAGTGCTAGATCAGAACCAGGGGTAAATTCACCCCTCCACTTT. This codes for CSARSEPGVNSPLHF.

This clonotype came up a few times. The chain has TRBV27 and TRBJ2-1; 12 nucleotides align to TRBD2. This CDR3 comprises 16 residues. V shed 5 bases, J shed 7 bases, and the junction held 9 bases outside the gene matches. Germline V gene data show CDR1 as MNHEY and CDR2 as SMNVEV (reference sequence). The CDR3 spells CASSPESSGRGNEQFF. The CDR3 DNA sequence: TGTGCCAGCAGTCCCGAATCTAGCGGGAGGGGGAATGAGCAGTTCTTC.

A remark on this clonotype: No conserved phenylalanine or tryptophan is present at the end of the CDR3, so a read error is the likely explanation. Because the CDR3's place on the DNA is in doubt, the DNA is left out and the CDR3 is given as listed by TCRdb. The rearrangement uses TRBV15 and TRBJ2-7. Including both end residues, the CDR3 is 15 amino acids long. Germline CDR1 and CDR2: LNHNV and YYDKDF (reference sequence). The chain's CDR3 is CATSRDLGAPSGNFI.

The chain couples TRBV28 to TRBJ2-1, with unresolved D. Per the germline V gene, CDR1 is MDHEN and CDR2 is SYDVKM. Trimming stripped 6 bases from V and 6 bases from J, with 12 bases between. CDR3 length: 13 amino acids. CDR3 protein: CASSVGPSNEQFF. CDR3 nucleotide sequence: TGTGCCAGCAGCGTAGGGCCGAGCAATGAGCAGTTCTTC.

This clonotype was seen only a few times. The V and J genes are TRBV9 and TRBJ2-1, with 13 bases identical to TRBD2. The CDR3 runs to 16 residues. In germline, CDR1 is SGDLS, CDR2 YYNGEE. Losses at the gene ends were 1 base for V and 6 bases for J; bases not matched to a gene: 4. CDR3 bases: TGTGCCAGCAGCGTAACGGGACTAGCGGGAAGCAATGAGCAGTTCTTC. Translating it yields CASSVTGLAGSNEQFF. The entire variable domain, with the rest obtained from reference TRBV9 and TRBJ2-1, is as follows: DSGVTQTPKHLITATGQRVTLRCSPRSGDLSVYWYQQSLDQGLQFLIQYYNGEERAKGNILERFSAQQFPDLHSELNLSSLELGDSALYFCASSVTGLAGSNEQFFGPGTRLTVL.

This clonotype was counted many times. The chain recombines TRBV7-8 with TRBJ2-2, with TRBD1 matching over 8 bases. CDR3 size: 14 residues. Trimming took 5 bases from V and 5 from J; bases not matched to a gene: 4. Germline-derived CDR1 and CDR2 are SGHVS and FQNEAQ. CDR3 DNA: TGTGCCAGCAGCAAGGGACAGGTTACCGGGGAGCTGTTTTTT. Protein product: CASSKGQVTGELFF.

The gene calls are TRBV6-2 or TRBV6-3 and TRBJ2-1; 11 nucleotides match TRBD2. Germline trimming cut 5 bases from V and 4 bases from J; bases unmatched to any gene: 7. The CDR3 totals 16 residues. Germline loops: CDR1 MNHEY, CDR2 SVGEGT. The CDR3 loop reads CASSLARLAGYNEQFF. As DNA, the CDR3 is TGTGCCAGCAGTCTCGCTAGACTAGCGGGGTACAATGAGCAGTTCTTC.

For the CDR3, the DNA is TGTGCCAGCAGTCCAATGTCCAGGGGCGAGCAGTACTTC. This gives the protein CASSPMSRGEQYF. The chain has TRBV6-2 or TRBV6-3 and TRBJ2-7, with D possibly being TRBD1 (6 bases). Germline values: CDR1 MNHEY, CDR2 SVGEGT. Trimming took off 5 bases at V and 6 bases at J, with 14 bases between the two ends. The CDR3 spans 13 residues.

The chain links TRBV12-3 or TRBV12-4 to TRBJ1-1; D remains unclear. The CDR3 is made up of 14 amino acids. Trimming left V 5 bases short and J 3 bases short, with 13 bases between. CDR3 in amino acids: CASSPEDTYTEAFF. The CDR3 coding sequence is TGTGCCAGCAGTCCAGAAGACACCTACACTGAAGCTTTCTTT.

Only a few counts were recorded for this clonotype. V gene TRBV20-1 combines with J gene TRBJ1-5, with 7 bases that match TRBD1. The length of the CDR3 is 15 residues. After removal of 1 base from V and 11 bases from J, the junction contained 14 bases not matched to a gene. Per the germline V gene, CDR1 is DFQATT and CDR2 is SNEGSKA (reference sequence). DNA of the CDR3: TGCAGTGCTAGAGTCCTCGGACAGGATCCCGTGGCCCAGCATTTT. Residues: CSARVLGQDPVAQHF.

The chain joins TRBV28 to TRBJ2-3; TRBD1 matches 10 bases. Germline CDR1 and CDR2: MDHEN and SYDVKM. The CDR3 is made up of 15 amino acids. Trimming took 6 bases from V and 2 from J; bases not matched to a gene: 5. CDR3 DNA sequence: TGTGCCAGCAGCTCGGGACAGGGGATCACAGATACGCAGTATTTT. This gives the protein CASSSGQGITDTQYF.

This clonotype was recorded a few times. CDR3: CASTLVGQGGTGELFF. CDR3 sequence (DNA): TGTGCCAGCACCCTTGTCGGGCAGGGGGGCACCGGGGAGCTGTTTTTT. The V and J genes are TRBV11-2 and TRBJ2-2; D perhaps matches TRBD1 (7 bases). The CDR3 totals 16 residues. V gave up 7 bases and J gave up 4 bases, with 19 bases separating them. Germline V lookup: CDR1 SGHAT, CDR2 FQNNGV.

This clonotype was seen more than once but under ten times. The chain joins TRBV28 to TRBJ2-3; 11 positions match TRBD2. Germline V gene data show CDR1 as MDHEN and CDR2 as SYDVKM. The CDR3 extends over 15 amino acids. Trimming at V came to 4 bases and at J to 3 bases, leaving 3 bases not matched to a gene. In DNA, the CDR3 is TGTGCCAGCAGTTCGGTAGCGGGAGGGACAGATACGCAGTATTTT. The encoded protein is CASSSVAGGTDTQYF.

The chain carries TRBV7-2 and TRBJ2-7, with TRBD1 matching 7 bases. This CDR3 has 17 residues. Germline CDR1 reads SGHTA; CDR2 reads FQGNSA. With V trimmed by 5 bases and J by 3 bases, 16 bases remained unmatched. The CDR3 here is CASSLRGTATFFYEQYV. The CDR3, as DNA: TGTGCCAGCAGCCTTAGAGGGACAGCGACTTTTTTCTACGAGCAGTACGTC.

The CDR3 region is CASSYDGGSGQTQYF. As DNA, the CDR3 is TGTGCCAGCAGTTACGACGGGGGGTCAGGGCAGACCCAGTACTTC. The gene calls are TRBV6-6 and TRBJ2-5; 7 bases line up with TRBD2. This CDR3 region has 15 residues. The trim removed 2 bases at V and 6 bases at J, leaving 9 bases unmatched. Germline CDR1 and CDR2: MNHNY and SVGAGI (reference sequence).

This clonotype has more than one count but fewer than ten. The chain is built from TRBV7-2 and TRBJ1-6; D remains ambiguous. CDR1 is SGHTA and CDR2 is FQGNSA in the germline V gene. This CDR3 is built from 12 residues. Trimming removed 5 bases at V and 10 bases at J, with 9 bases between. This CDR3 is CASSPYRSPLHF. For the CDR3, the DNA is TGTGCCAGCAGCCCCTATAGGTCACCCCTCCACTTT. Variable domain in full (rest from reference TRBV7-2 and TRBJ1-6): GAGVSQSPSNKVTEKGKDVELRCDPISGHTALYWYRQSLGQGLEFLIYFQGNSAPDKSGLPSDRFSAERTGGSVSTLTIQRTQQEDSAVYLCASSPYRSPLHFGNGTRLTVT.

The chain combines TRBV5-6 with TRBJ1-1; possibly TRBD1 for D (5 bases). The CDR3 consists of 15 residues. Looked up from germline, CDR1 is SGHDT and CDR2 is YYEEEE. Trimming shortened V by 4 bases and J by 3 bases, and 16 bases separated the two germline ends. In DNA, the CDR3 is TGTGCCAGCAGCCCGGCGGGGCAGCGATACACTGAAGCTTTCTTT. Translation: CASSPAGQRYTEAFF.

The table lists this clonotype with a few counts. CDR3 in amino acids: CASKYESDSGYEQYF. DNA for the CDR3: TGTGCCAGCAAATATGAGAGTGATAGCGGATACGAGCAGTACTTC. The rearrangement links TRBV6-5 to TRBJ2-7; possible D gene TRBD2, 6 bases. The CDR3 is 15 residues long. CDR1 and CDR2 (germline): MNHEY, SVGAGI. The V end was cut by 7 bases, the J end by 4 bases, with 20 bases between.

This clonotype came up once. The V call is TRBV7-9, the J call TRBJ2-3, with TRBD2 as a possible D gene (6 bases). CDR3 length: 14 amino acids. V lost 6 bases, J lost 2 bases, and 12 bases lay in between. Germline CDR1 and CDR2: SEHNR and FQNEAQ (reference sequence). The CDR3 here is CASSRGRHTDTQYF. Here the CDR3 DNA reads TGTGCCAGCAGTCGGGGGAGGCACACAGATACGCAGTATTTT.

At least ten counts were recorded for this clonotype. The gene calls are TRBV7-2 and TRBJ1-2, with D unresolved. The V and J ends lost 5 bases and 11 bases respectively, with 18 bases between them. The CDR3 has 13 amino acids. CDR1 and CDR2 (germline): SGHTA, FQGNSA. CDR3 protein: CASSPTSPYLYTF. The CDR3 nucleotides read TGTGCCAGCAGCCCGACGTCCCCGTATCTGTACACCTTC.

The CDR3 bases are TGTGCCAGCAGCTTAGCGGGGACAGGGTTCCACGAGCAGTACGTC. Translated: CASSLAGTGFHEQYV. This chain connects TRBV7-2 to TRBJ2-7, with 9 bases fitting TRBD1. Germline trimming cut 0 bases from V and 5 bases from J; bases unmatched to any gene: 5. This CDR3 is 15 amino acids long. CDR1 is SGHTA and CDR2 is FQGNSA in the germline V gene.

The table lists this clonotype with a few counts. The rearrangement joins TRBV20-1 to TRBJ2-1, with 8 bases fitting TRBD2. The CDR3 runs 13 residues. Trimming removed 5 bases from V and 10 bases from J; junction bases left unmatched: 10. In germline, CDR1 is DFQATT, CDR2 SNEGSKA (reference sequence). The CDR3 nucleotides read TGCAGTGCTTTCCCGGGGGGGGGAACCGAGCAGTTCTTC. It specifies CSAFPGGGTEQFF.